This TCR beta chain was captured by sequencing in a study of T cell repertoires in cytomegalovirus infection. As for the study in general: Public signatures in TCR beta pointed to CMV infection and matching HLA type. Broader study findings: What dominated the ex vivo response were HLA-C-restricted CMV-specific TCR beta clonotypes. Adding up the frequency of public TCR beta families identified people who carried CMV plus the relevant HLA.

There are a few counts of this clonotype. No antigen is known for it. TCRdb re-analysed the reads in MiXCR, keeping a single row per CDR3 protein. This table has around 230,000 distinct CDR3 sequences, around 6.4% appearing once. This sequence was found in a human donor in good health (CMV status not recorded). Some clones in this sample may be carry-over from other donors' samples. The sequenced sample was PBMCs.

The CDR3 reads CSARPGQGGGEAFF. Written as DNA, the CDR3 is TGCAGTGCTAGACCGGGACAGGGAGGCGGTGAAGCTTTCTTT. This chain connects TRBV20-1 to TRBJ1-1, with TRBD1 matching over 9 bases. V was clipped by 2 bases and J by 7 bases; unmatched bases: 8. Germline V gene data show CDR1 as DFQATT and CDR2 as SNEGSKA (reference sequence). The CDR3 is 14 amino acids.